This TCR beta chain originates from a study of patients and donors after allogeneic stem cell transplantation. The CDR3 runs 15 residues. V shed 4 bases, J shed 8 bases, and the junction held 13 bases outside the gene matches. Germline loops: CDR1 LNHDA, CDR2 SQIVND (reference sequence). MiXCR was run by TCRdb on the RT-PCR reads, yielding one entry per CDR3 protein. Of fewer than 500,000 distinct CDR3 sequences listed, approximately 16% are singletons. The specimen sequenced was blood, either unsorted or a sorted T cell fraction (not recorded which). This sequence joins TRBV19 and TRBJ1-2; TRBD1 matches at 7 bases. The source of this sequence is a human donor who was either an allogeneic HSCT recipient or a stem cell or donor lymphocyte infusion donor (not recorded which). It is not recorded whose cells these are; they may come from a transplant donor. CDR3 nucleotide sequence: TGTGCCAGTAGTACCGGAATGAGGGGGCGCCACGGCTACACCTTC. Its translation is CASSTGMRGRHGYTF.